Below, 18 T cell receptor beta chains from the same sample are listed, as sequenced in a study of blood T cell repertoires in COVID-19. Clones were read by immunoSEQ multiplex PCR, and TCRdb kept only the in-frame ones, dropping some. The sample lists roughly 41,000 clones, roughly 90% occurring once. Sequencing was performed on peripheral blood. These receptors all stem from a man between 60 and 70 years old with active or convalescent COVID-19.

The V and J genes are TRBV3-1 (or the pseudogene TRBV3-2) and TRBJ2-2; D is ambiguous. This CDR3 has 16 amino acids. Germline-derived CDR1 and CDR2 are LGHDT and YNNKEL (reference sequence). Trimming shortened V by 0 bases and J by 1 base, and 9 bases separated the two germline ends. CDR3 nucleotide sequence: TGTGCCAGCAGCCAAGAGTGGCAGGTGAACACCGGGGAGCTGTTTTTT. Residues: CASSQEWQVNTGELFF.

A few counts support this clone. This chain joins TRBV18 and TRBJ2-2, with 7 bases fitting TRBD1. V dropped 8 bases and J dropped 5; count of bases not matched to a gene: 8. The germline gives CDR1 KGHSH, CDR2 LQKENI. This CDR3 has 14 residues. This CDR3 is CASLGTARTGELFF. In DNA, the CDR3 is TGTGCCAGCCTTGGGACAGCCAGGACCGGGGAGCTGTTTTTT.

The rearrangement links TRBV6-1 to TRBJ1-5; no clear D. Per the germline V gene, CDR1 is MNHNS and CDR2 is SASEGT. This CDR3 has 15 residues. Trimming took off 0 bases at V and 1 base at J, with 7 bases between the two ends. The CDR3 here is CASSEASGSNQPQHF. The CDR3 nucleotides are TGTGCCAGCAGTGAAGCGTCGGGAAGCAATCAGCCCCAGCATTTT.

The chain employs TRBV29-1 and TRBJ1-1, with D perhaps TRBD1 (5 bases). Germline V gives CDR1 SQVTM, CDR2 ANQGSEA. Trimming shortened V by 4 bases and J by 1 base, and 13 bases separated the two germline ends. This CDR3 is built from 14 residues. CDR3 loop: CSVVRQSGNTEAFF. DNA of the CDR3: TGCAGCGTTGTCCGACAGAGTGGGAACACTGAAGCTTTCTTT.

The chain uses TRBV28 and TRBJ2-2, with D possibly TRBD2 on 6 matching bases. In germline, CDR1 is MDHEN, CDR2 SYDVKM. The CDR3 sequence is 13 residues long. Trimming took 11 bases from V and 4 from J, leaving 14 bases between them. The CDR3: CACLAATTGELFF. The CDR3 nucleotides are TGTGCCTGTTTAGCGGCTACCACCGGGGAGCTGTTTTTT.

V is TRBV4-3 and J is TRBJ2-3; the match to TRBD2 covers 7 bases. Germline V gives CDR1 LGHNA, CDR2 YSLEER. The CDR3 is 15 amino acids. V trimming: 0 bases; J trimming: 9 bases; junction bases outside the gene matches: 9. As DNA, the CDR3 is TGCGCCAGCAGCCAAGAGGCGAGAAGCGGGATAACGCAGTATTTT. Amino acids: CASSQEARSGITQYF.

The chain recombines TRBV7-9 with TRBJ2-1; possibly TRBD2 for D (7 bases). The CDR3 covers 16 residues. V was shortened by 2 bases and J by 7 bases, with 18 bases between the two germline ends. CDR1 and CDR2 (germline): SEHNR, FQNEAQ (reference sequence). The DNA for the CDR3 is TGTGCCAGCAGCTTAAGGGGAGGGAGGGGGGATAATGAGCAGTTCTTC. It specifies CASSLRGGRGDNEQFF.

This clone was picked up one time. The chain combines TRBV28 with TRBJ1-2, with a possible D match to TRBD1 (6 bases). Germline assignment: CDR1 MDHEN and CDR2 SYDVKM. Trimming took 3 bases from V and 5 from J, leaving 13 bases between them. CDR3 length equals 14 residues. The CDR3 loop is CASSFEQGVYGYTF. CDR3 nucleotides: TGTGCCAGCAGTTTTGAACAGGGAGTATATGGCTACACCTTC.

V usage is TRBV6-1 and J usage is TRBJ2-5; 12 bases agree with TRBD2. The CDR3 is made up of 16 amino acids. CDR1 and CDR2 (germline): MNHNS, SASEGT. Trimming at V came to 0 bases and at J to 5 bases, leaving 4 bases not matched to a gene. CDR3 residues: CASSEALGTSGETQYF. The CDR3 nucleotides are TGTGCCAGCAGTGAAGCGCTCGGGACTAGCGGGGAGACCCAGTACTTC.

As DNA, the CDR3 is TGTGCCAGCAGCCAAGTAACTAGCGGGCTTTACAATGAGCAGTTCTTC. It specifies CASSQVTSGLYNEQFF. The chain has TRBV14 and TRBJ2-1; the match to TRBD2 covers 9 bases. This CDR3 is built from 16 residues. V was pared by 1 base and J by 4 bases, with 5 bases of the junction left unmatched. Germline V gene lookup returns CDR1 SGHDN and CDR2 FVKESK.

The genes are TRBV6-5 and TRBJ1-2; possibly TRBD1 for D (5 bases). Trimming took off 8 bases at V and 8 bases at J, with 18 bases between the two ends. Germline-derived CDR1 and CDR2 are MNHEY and SVGAGI. The CDR3 has 13 amino acids. Written as DNA, the CDR3 is TGTGCCAGCGGAATCCGGGACTGGGACGGCTACACCTTC. The encoded protein is CASGIRDWDGYTF.

About this clone itself: A read error may produce the germline difference seen at one junction end. The V and J genes are TRBV7-7 and TRBJ2-7; D is possibly TRBD1 (5 bases). Germline V gene data show CDR1 as SSHAT and CDR2 as FNYEAQ (reference sequence). The length of the CDR3 is 13 residues. The CDR3 DNA reads as TGTGCTAGCAGCGAAAATCAGGGATACGAGCAGTACTTC. Its protein product is CASSENQGYEQYF.

This chain links TRBV11-2 with TRBJ2-5, with 9 positions matching TRBD1. There are 17 residues in the CDR3. V gave up 5 bases and J gave up 6 bases; unmatched junction bases: 16. From germline, CDR1 is SGHAT and CDR2 FQNNGV. Here the CDR3 DNA reads TGTGCCAGCAGCCGCCTCCACAGGGGGCCCCGCGATCAGACCCAGTACTTC. Amino acid sequence: CASSRLHRGPRDQTQYF. Supplemented by reference TRBV11-2 and TRBJ2-5, the full variable domain reads EAGVAQSPRYKIIEKRQSVAFWCNPISGHATLYWYQQILGQGPKLLIQFQNNGVVDDSQLPKDRFSAERLKGVDSTLKIQPAKLEDSAVYLCASSRLHRGPRDQTQYFGPGTRLLVL.

The chain uses TRBV2 and TRBJ1-3; no definite D call. CDR3 length equals 13 residues. Trimming stripped 6 bases from V and 5 bases from J, with 11 bases between. Per germline, CDR1 SNHLY and CDR2 FYNNEI. The CDR3 nucleotides read TGTGCCAGCAGACCCTCCAACAGAAACACCATATATTTT. It is translated as CASRPSNRNTIYF.

V gene TRBV27 combines with J gene TRBJ2-3; D perhaps matches TRBD2 (5 bases). Germline loops: CDR1 MNHEY, CDR2 SMNVEV (reference sequence). The CDR3 totals 14 residues. V lost 7 bases, J lost 6 bases, and 17 bases lay in between. CDR3 amino acids: CASTSDSPGDTQYF. The CDR3 bases are TGTGCCAGCACTTCGGACTCCCCCGGGGATACGCAGTATTTT.

This sequence joins TRBV29-1 and TRBJ2-3; D might be TRBD1 (5 bases). V lost 6 bases and J lost 5, with 12 bases in between. This CDR3 has 12 amino acids. Germline values: CDR1 SQVTM, CDR2 ANQGSEA. CDR3 residues: CSVGRPGDTQYF. In DNA form, the CDR3 reads TGCAGCGTGGGGCGACCGGGAGATACGCAGTATTTT.

This chain uses TRBV28 with TRBJ1-4; D remains unclear. This CDR3 is built from 13 residues. The V gene's germline CDR1 is MDHEN and CDR2 SYDVKM. Trimming left V 5 bases short and J 8 bases short, with 12 bases between. The DNA for the CDR3 is TGTGCCAGCAGTCTAGACCAAACAGAAAAACTGTTTTTT. Translated, it gives CASSLDQTEKLFF.

The rearrangement uses TRBV28 and TRBJ2-7; 15 nucleotides align to TRBD2. The CDR3 extends over 15 amino acids. The germline V gene encodes CDR1 MDHEN and CDR2 SYDVKM. V lost 6 bases and J lost 3; bases outside the gene matches: 3. The CDR3 region is CASRGTSGRLYEQYF. CDR3 in DNA: TGTGCCAGCAGAGGGACTAGCGGGAGGCTCTACGAGCAGTACTTC.